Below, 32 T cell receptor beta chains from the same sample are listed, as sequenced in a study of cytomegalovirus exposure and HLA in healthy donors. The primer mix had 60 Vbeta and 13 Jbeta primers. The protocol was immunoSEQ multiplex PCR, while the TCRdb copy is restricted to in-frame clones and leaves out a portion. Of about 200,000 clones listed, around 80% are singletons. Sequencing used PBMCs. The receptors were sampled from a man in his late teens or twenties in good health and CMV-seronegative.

CDR3 DNA sequence: TGCGCCAGCGGGGACAGCGGAATCTCTGGAAACACCATATATTTT. It specifies CASGDSGISGNTIYF. J is TRBJ1-3 and V is TRBV10-2, with TRBD1 identical over 7 bases. V gave up 8 bases and J gave up 0 bases; unmatched junction bases: 7. Looked up from germline, CDR1 is WSHSY and CDR2 is SAAADI. There are 15 residues in the CDR3.

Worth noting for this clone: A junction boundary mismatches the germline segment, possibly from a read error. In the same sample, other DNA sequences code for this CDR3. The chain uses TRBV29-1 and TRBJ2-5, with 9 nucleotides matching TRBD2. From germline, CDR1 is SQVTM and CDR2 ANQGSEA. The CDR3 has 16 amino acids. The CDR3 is CSVLVPRGGRMETQYF. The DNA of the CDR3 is TGTAGCGTTTTGGTCCCGCGGGGGGGCCGAATGGAGACCCAGTACTTC.

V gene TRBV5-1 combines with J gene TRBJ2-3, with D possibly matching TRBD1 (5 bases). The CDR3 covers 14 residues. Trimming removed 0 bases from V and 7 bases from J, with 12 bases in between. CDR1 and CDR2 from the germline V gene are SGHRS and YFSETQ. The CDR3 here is CASSLDTQGNTQYF. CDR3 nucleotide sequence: TGCGCCAGCAGCTTGGACACCCAGGGAAATACGCAGTATTTT.

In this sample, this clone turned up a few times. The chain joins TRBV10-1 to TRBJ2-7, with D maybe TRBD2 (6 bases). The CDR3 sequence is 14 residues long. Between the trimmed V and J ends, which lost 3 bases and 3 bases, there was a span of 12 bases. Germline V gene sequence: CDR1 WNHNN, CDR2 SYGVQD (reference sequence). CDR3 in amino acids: CASSEPGRFYEQYF. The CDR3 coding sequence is TGCGCCAGCAGTGAACCAGGGAGGTTCTACGAGCAGTACTTC.

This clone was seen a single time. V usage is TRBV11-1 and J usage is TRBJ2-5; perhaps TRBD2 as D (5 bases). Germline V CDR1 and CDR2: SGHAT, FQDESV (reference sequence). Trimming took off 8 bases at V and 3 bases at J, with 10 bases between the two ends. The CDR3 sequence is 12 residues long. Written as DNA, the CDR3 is TGTGCCAGCGGAGGAGAGAAAGAGACCCAGTACTTC. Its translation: CASGGEKETQYF.

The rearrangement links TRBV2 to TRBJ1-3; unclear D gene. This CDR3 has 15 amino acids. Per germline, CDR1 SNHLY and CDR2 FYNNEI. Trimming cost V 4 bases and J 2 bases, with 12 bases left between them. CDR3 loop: CASSVLSTAGNTIYF. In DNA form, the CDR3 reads TGTGCCAGCAGTGTACTTTCAACGGCTGGAAACACCATATATTTT.

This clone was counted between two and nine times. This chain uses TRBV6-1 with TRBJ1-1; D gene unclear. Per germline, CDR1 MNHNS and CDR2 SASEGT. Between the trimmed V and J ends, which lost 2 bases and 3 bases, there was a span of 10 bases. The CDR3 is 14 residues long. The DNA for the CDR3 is TGTGCCAGCAGTGAAAATGAGGTGCACACTGAAGCTTTCTTT. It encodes CASSENEVHTEAFF.

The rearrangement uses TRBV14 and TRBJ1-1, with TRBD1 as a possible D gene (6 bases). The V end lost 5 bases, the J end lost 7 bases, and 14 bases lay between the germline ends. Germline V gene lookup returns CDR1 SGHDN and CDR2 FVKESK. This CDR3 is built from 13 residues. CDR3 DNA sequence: TGTGCCAGCAGCATGACCGGACAGTTTGAAGCTTTCTTT. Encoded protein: CASSMTGQFEAFF.

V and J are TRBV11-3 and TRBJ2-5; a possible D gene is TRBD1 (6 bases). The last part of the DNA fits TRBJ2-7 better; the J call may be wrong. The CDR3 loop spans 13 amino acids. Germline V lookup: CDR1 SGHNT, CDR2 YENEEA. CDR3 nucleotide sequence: TGTGCCAGCAGCTACGGACAGCCAGGCGAGCAGTACTTC. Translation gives CASSYGQPGEQYF.

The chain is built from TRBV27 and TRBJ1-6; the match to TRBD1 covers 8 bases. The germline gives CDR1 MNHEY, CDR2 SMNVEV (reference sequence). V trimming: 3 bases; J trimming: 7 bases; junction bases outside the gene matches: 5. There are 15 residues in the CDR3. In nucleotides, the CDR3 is TGTGCCAGCAGTTTCGGGACAGGCGGGAATTCACCCCTCCACTTT. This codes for CASSFGTGGNSPLHF.

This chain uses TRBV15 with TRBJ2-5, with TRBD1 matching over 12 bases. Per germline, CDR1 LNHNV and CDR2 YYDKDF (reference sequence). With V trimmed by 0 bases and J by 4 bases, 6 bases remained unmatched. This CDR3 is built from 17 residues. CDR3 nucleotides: TGTGCCACCAGCAGAGACGGCGGGACAGGGGGCCCAGAGACCCAGTACTTC. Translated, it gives CATSRDGGTGGPETQYF.

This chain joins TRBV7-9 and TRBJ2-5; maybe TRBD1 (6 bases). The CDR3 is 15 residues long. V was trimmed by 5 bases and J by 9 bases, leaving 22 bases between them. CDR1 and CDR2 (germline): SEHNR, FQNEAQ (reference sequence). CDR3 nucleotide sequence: TGTGCCAGCAGCCTATTCGTCGGACAGCCTAGGGCCCAGTACTTC. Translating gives CASSLFVGQPRAQYF.

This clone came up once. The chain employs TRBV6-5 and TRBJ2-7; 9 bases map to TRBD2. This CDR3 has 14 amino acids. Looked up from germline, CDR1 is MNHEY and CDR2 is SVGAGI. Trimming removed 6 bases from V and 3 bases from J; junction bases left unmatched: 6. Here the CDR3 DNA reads TGTGCCAGCAGCCCTGCGGGGGGGGTCTACGAGCAGTACTTC. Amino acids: CASSPAGGVYEQYF.

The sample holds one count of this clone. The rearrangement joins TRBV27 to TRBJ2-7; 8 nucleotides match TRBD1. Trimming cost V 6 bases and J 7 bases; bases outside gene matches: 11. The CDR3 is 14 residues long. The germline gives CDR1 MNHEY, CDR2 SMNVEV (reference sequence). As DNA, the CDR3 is TGTGCCAGCAGCCCCACAGGGGGATTGCGAGAGCAGTACTTC. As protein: CASSPTGGLREQYF.

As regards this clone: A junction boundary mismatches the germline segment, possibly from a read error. The chain's CDR3 is CASSQDTGELFF. The CDR3 DNA follows: TGTGCTAGCAGCCAGGACACCGGGGAGCTGTTTTTT. The genes are TRBV7-7 and TRBJ2-2; D call uncertain. Germline V gives CDR1 SSHAT, CDR2 FNYEAQ (reference sequence). This CDR3 is built from 12 residues. Full variable domain (outside the CDR3, taken from reference TRBV7-7 and TRBJ2-2): GAGVSQSPRYKVTKRGQDVTLRCDPISSHATLYWYQQALGQGPEFLTYFNYEAQPDKSGLPSDRFSAERPEGSISTLTIQRTEQRDSAMYRCASSQDTGELFFGEGSRLTVL.

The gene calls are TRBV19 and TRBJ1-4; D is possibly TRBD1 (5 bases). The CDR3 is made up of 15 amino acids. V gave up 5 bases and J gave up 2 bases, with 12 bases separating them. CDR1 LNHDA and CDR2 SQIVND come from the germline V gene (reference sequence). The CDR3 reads CASSLVGGTNEKLFF. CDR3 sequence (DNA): TGTGCCAGTAGTCTGGTGGGGGGGACTAATGAAAAACTGTTTTTT.

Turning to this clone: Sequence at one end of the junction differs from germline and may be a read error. The CDR3 loop reads CASSPPSAGGPAF. CDR3 DNA sequence: TGTGCCAGCTCACCACCCTCGGCAGGGGGCCCCGCTTTT. The chain joins TRBV18 to TRBJ1-1, with TRBD1 matching over 8 bases. This CDR3 contains 13 residues. Germline V gene sequence: CDR1 KGHSH, CDR2 LQKENI.

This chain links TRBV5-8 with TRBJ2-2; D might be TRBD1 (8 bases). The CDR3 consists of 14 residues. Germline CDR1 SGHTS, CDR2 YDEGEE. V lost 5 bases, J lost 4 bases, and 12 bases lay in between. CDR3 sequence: CASRYRGGTGELFF. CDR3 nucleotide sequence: TGTGCCAGCAGGTACAGGGGGGGCACCGGGGAGCTGTTTTTT. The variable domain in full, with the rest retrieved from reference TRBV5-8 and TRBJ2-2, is EAGVTQSPTHLIKTRGQQATLRCSPISGHTSVYWYQQALGLGLQFLLWYDEGEERNRGNFPPRFSGRQFPNYSSELNVNALELEDSALYLCASRYRGGTGELFFGEGSRLTVL.

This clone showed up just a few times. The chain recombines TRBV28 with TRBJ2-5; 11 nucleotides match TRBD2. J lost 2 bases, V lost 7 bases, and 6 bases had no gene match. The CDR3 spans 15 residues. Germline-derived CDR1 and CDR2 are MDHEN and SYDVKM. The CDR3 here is CASTPGLADQETQYF. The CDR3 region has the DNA TGTGCCAGCACCCCGGGACTAGCGGATCAAGAGACCCAGTACTTC.

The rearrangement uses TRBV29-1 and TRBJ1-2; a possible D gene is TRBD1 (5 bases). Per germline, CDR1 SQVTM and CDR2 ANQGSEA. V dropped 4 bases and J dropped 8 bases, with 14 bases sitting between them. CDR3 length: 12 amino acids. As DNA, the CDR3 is TGCAGCGTTGGGGGGGAGGGACGGGGCTACACCTTC. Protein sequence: CSVGGEGRGYTF.

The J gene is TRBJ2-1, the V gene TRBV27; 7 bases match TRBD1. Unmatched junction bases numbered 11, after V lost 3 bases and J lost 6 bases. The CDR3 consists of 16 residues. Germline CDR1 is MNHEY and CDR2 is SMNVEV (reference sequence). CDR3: CASSFKARDSRNEQFF. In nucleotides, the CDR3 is TGTGCCAGCAGTTTTAAAGCTCGGGACAGCCGCAATGAGCAGTTCTTC.

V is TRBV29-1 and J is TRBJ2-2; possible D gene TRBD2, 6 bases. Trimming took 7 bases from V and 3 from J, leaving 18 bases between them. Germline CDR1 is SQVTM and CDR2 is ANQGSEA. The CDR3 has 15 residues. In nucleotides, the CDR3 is TGCAGCGCGTCTAGCGACCTCCTAGACACCGGGGAGCTGTTTTTT. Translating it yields CSASSDLLDTGELFF.

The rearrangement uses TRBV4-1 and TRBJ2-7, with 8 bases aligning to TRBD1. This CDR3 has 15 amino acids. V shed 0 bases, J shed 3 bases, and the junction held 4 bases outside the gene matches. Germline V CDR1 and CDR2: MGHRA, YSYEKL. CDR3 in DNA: TGCGCCAGCAGCCAAGAGGGACAGGTCTACTACGAGCAGTACTTC. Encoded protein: CASSQEGQVYYEQYF.

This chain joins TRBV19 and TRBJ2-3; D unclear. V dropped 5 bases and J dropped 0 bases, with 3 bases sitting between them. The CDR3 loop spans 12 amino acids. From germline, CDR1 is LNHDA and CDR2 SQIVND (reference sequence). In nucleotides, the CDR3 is TGTGCCAGTAGTCTGAGCACAGATACGCAGTATTTT. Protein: CASSLSTDTQYF. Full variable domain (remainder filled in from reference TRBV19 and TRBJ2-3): DGGITQSPKYLFRKEGQNVTLSCEQNLNHDAMYWYRQDPGQGLRLIYYSQIVNDFQKGDIAEGYSVSREKKESFPLTVTSAQKNPTAFYLCASSLSTDTQYFGPGTRLTVL.

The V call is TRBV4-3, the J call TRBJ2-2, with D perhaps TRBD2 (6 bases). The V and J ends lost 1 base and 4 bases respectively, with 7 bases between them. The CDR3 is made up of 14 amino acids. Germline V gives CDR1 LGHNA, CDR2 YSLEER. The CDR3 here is CASSQVGLTGELFF. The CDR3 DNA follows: TGCGCCAGCAGCCAAGTGGGACTCACCGGGGAGCTGTTTTTT.

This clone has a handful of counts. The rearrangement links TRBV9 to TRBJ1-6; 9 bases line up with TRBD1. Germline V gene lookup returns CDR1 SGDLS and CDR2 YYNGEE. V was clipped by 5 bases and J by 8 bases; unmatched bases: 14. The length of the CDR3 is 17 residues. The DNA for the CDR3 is TGTGCCAGCAGTCAACGGGGCGGGACAGGGAACGATTCACCCCTCCACTTT. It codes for CASSQRGGTGNDSPLHF.

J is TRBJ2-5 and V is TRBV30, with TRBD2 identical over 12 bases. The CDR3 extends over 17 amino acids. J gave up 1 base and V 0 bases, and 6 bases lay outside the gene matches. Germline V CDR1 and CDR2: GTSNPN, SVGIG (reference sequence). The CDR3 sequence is CAWSVFWTSGTQETQYF. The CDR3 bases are TGTGCCTGGAGTGTCTTTTGGACTAGCGGGACCCAAGAGACCCAGTACTTC.

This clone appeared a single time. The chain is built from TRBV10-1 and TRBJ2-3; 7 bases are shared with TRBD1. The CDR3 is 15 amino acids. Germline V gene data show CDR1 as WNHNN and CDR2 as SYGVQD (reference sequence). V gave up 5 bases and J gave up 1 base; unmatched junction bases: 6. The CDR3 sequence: CASSPGGQGTDTQYF. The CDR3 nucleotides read TGCGCCAGCAGTCCCGGAGGACAGGGCACAGATACGCAGTATTTT.

CDR3 in amino acids: CASTAGRQETQYF. The CDR3, as DNA: TGTGCCAGCACCGCAGGGCGGCAAGAGACCCAGTACTTC. The genes are TRBV6-1 and TRBJ2-5; possibly TRBD1 for D (5 bases). Germline CDR1 is MNHNS and CDR2 is SASEGT. Between the trimmed V and J ends, which lost 7 bases and 2 bases, there was a span of 11 bases. CDR3 length: 13 amino acids.

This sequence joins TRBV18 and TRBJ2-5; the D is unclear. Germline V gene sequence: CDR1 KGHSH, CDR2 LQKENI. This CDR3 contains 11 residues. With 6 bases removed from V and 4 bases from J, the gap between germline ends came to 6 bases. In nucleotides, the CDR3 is TGTGCCAGCTCGCCGGGAGAGACCCAGTACTTC. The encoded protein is CASSPGETQYF.

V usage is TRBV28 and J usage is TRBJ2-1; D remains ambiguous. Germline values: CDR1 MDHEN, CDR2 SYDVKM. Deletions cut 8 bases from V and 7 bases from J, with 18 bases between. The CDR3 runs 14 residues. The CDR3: CASSNTGPSNEQFF. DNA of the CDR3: TGTGCCAGCTCAAATACGGGTCCATCTAATGAGCAGTTCTTC.

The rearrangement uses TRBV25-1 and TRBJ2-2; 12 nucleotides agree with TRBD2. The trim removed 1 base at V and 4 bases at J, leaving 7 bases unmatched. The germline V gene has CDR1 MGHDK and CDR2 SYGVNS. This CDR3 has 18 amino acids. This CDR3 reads CASSEFLAGGPGTGELFF. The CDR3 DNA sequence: TGTGCCAGCAGTGAATTTCTAGCGGGAGGGCCAGGCACCGGGGAGCTGTTTTTT.